A selection of T cell receptor beta chains follows, all from one sample in a study of control samples from healthy donors and cancer patients. Sequencing was performed with immunoSEQ multiplex PCR; in TCRdb, only in-frame clones are kept and a portion is missing. The sample lists approximately 97,000 clones, about 82% occurring once. Sequencing used blood. These receptors all come from a man aged 25-40 years in good health. Each CDR3 is given with its conserved first and last residue. The D gene is left open where the match is weak. A clone size is listed for some rows: how often the clone was seen (once, few, many), or a class if it is expanded.

>13|TRBJ1-2|.|TRBV5-1|.
TGCGCCAGCAGCTCGCAGGGAGCCTATGGCTACACCTTC
CASSSQGAYGYTF
>11|TRBJ2-4|TRBD1|TRBV20-1|.
TGCAGTGCTGCAGACTCGGACAGGTCCAGCTTC
CSAADSDRSSF
>13|TRBJ1-6|.|TRBV11-3|.
TGTGCCAGCAGCTTAAATCAGAATTCACCCCTCCACTTT
CASSLNQNSPLHF
>16|TRBJ1-2|TRBD1|TRBV7-9|.
TGTGCCAGCAGCTTAGAAGGCGGGACAGGGGGGTATGGCTACACCTTC
CASSLEGGTGGYGYTF
>15|TRBJ1-4|.|TRBV11-2|.
TGTGCCAGCAGCTTAGATCGGGGGGGCTGGGAAAAACTGTTTTTT
CASSLDRGGWEKLFF
>13|TRBJ1-1|.|TRBV15|.
TGTGCCACCAGCAGACAAACAGGGAGTGAAGCTTTCTTT
CATSRQTGSEAFF
>14|TRBJ2-2|TRBD1|TRBV30|.
TGTGCCTGGAGCAGAGGACAGGCCACCGGGGAGCTGTTTTTT
CAWSRGQATGELFF
>17|TRBJ2-7|.|TRBV7-9|.
TGTGCCAGCAGCTTAGAAGAGGACACCCGAGGGCCCTACGAGCAGTACTTC
CASSLEEDTRGPYEQYF
>14|TRBJ2-3|.|TRBV11-2|.
TGTGCCAGCAGAACAGGGTGGAGCACAGATACGCAGTATTTT
CASRTGWSTDTQYF
>14|TRBJ1-5|.|TRBV19|.
TGTGCCAGTGGGCCCACGGGATTCGACCAGCCCCAGCATTTT
CASGPTGFDQPQHF
>16|TRBJ1-5|.|TRBV28|.
TGTGCCAGTCTGATGTCGGGACAATTTAGCAATCAGCCCCAGCATTTT
CASLMSGQFSNQPQHF
>17|TRBJ2-6|TRBD1|TRBV5-1|.
TGCGCCAGACTCCGGGACAGGGAAGGGTCTGGGGCCAACGTCCTGACTTTC
CARLRDREGSGANVLTF
>13|TRBJ2-5|.|TRBV4-2|.
TGTGCCAGCAGCCAAGTTCCAGGGGAGACCCAGTACTTC
CASSQVPGETQYF
>16|TRBJ2-5|TRBD1|TRBV5-1|.
TGCGCCAGCGCTCAACCGGGACAGGGGGATGGAGAGACCCAGTACTTC
CASAQPGQGDGETQYF
>14|TRBJ1-1|.|TRBV7-6|.
TGTGCCAGCAGCTTAGGCGGGTCGGGAATTGAAGCTTTCTTT
CASSLGGSGIEAFF
>12|TRBJ2-1|.|TRBV7-8|.
TGTGCCAGCAGCTTAGTCATCAATGAGCAGTTCTTC
CASSLVINEQFF
>11|TRBJ2-1|.|TRBV28|few
TGTGCCAGCAGTTTAGGTGATGAGCAGTTCTTC
CASSLGDEQFF
>14|TRBJ1-1|.|TRBV5-1|.
TGCGCCAGCAGCTTGGTTCACAGCCAGAGTGAAGCTTTCTTT
CASSLVHSQSEAFF
>14|TRBJ1-4|.|TRBV11-2|.
TGTGCCAGCAGCTTACAGGGTGGCATCGGAAAACTGTTTTTT
CASSLQGGIGKLFF
>15|TRBJ1-1|TRBD1|TRBV4-2|.
TGTGCCAGCAGCCGCGAGACAGGGGATGGGACTGAAGCTTTCTTT
CASSRETGDGTEAFF
>12|TRBJ1-3|.|TRBV25-1|once
TGTGCCAGCAGTGAGGCGGAAAACACCATATATTTT
CASSEAENTIYF
>15|TRBJ1-2|.|TRBV11-2|.
TGTGCCAGCAGCGACTCAGGGGACCCTAACTATGGCTACACCTTC
CASSDSGDPNYGYTF
>13|TRBJ1-2|TRBD1|TRBV10-3|.
TGTGCCATCAGTGAGACAGGGGGCGGCGGCTACACCTTC
CAISETGGGGYTF
>15|TRBJ2-7|.|TRBV6-5|few
TGTGCCAGCAGGCCCCGGACAGACTCCATCTACGAGCAGTACTTC
CASRPRTDSIYEQYF
>17|TRBJ2-3|.|TRBV11-3|.
TGTGCCAGCAGCTTAGGGGTTTTGGAGGGGCGCACAGATACGCAGTATTTT
CASSLGVLEGRTDTQYF
>13|TRBJ1-1|.|TRBV3-1/TRBV3-2|.
TGTGCCAGCAGCCAGGCCTGGGGAACTGAAGCTTTCTTT
CASSQAWGTEAFF
>15|TRBJ1-5|.|TRBV28|.
TGTGCCAGCAGTCCCGACCGGGCAGGCAATCAGCCCCAGCATTTT
CASSPDRAGNQPQHF
>15|TRBJ2-7|TRBD1|TRBV19|.
TGTGCCAGTAGTCCGACACCGGGACAGGGCTACGAGCAGTACTTC
CASSPTPGQGYEQYF
>14|TRBJ2-3|.|TRBV7-8|.
TGTGCCAGCAGCTGGGGGTCGGTGGCAGATACGCAGTATTTT
CASSWGSVADTQYF
>15|TRBJ1-1|.|TRBV9|.
TGTGCCAGCAGCGTAGAGATAGGGAGGAACACTGAAGCTTTCTTT
CASSVEIGRNTEAFF